This T cell receptor beta chain was recorded in a study of regulatory T cells in long-lasting Graves disease. Construction of TCR beta libraries relied on iRepertoire HTBI primers and on Arm-PCR targeting CDR3 regions. TCRdb reanalysed the multiplex PCR reads using MiXCR and keeps one entry per CDR3 protein. Of 350,000 to 450,000 distinct CDR3 sequences listed, about 15% are singletons. Time point defined: newly diagnosed GD, antithyroid drugs for less than 3 months. The TCR library was made from RNA extracted from PBMCs. Germline CDR1 MNHEY, CDR2 SVGAGI. Trimming took off 0 bases at V and 4 bases at J, with 12 bases between the two ends. The CDR3 is 16 amino acids. These same data were also listed under a study on T cells in Graves' hyperthyroidism and ophthalmopathy. That investigation notes: In blood, most of the thyroid clonotypes expanded above 0.001 were also present.

The clonotype was recovered from a woman aged 40 to 50 with Graves disease. The chain carries TRBV6-5 and TRBJ2-2; tentatively, D is TRBD1 (6 bases). This material consisted of peripheral blood mononuclear cells (PBMCs), taken at new diagnosis, from a patient treated with antithyroid drugs. CDR3 amino acids: CASSYSPRGGTGELFF. The CDR3 DNA reads as TGTGCCAGCAGTTACTCGCCTAGAGGGGGCACCGGGGAGCTGTTTTTT.